The rows below give T cell receptor beta chains drawn from one sample of a study of blood T cell repertoires in COVID-19. Some clones are missing from TCRdb's copy, which holds only in-frame ones; the method was immunoSEQ multiplex PCR. The table has approximately 210,000 clones, 88% seen once. Specimen: peripheral blood. The source is a human donor in a cohort sampled during active COVID-19. The CDR3 runs from the conserved cysteine through the conserved F or W. The order of the fields is V gene, clone size, J gene, D gene, CDR3 length, CDR3 protein, CDR3 DNA. The D gene is left open where the match is weak. The size of a clone is reported for some rows only, either as once, few or many, or as a class for expanded clones.

>TRBV5-1|-|TRBJ1-6|-|16
CASSLISQGKNSPLHF
TGCGCCAGCAGCTTGATTTCTCAGGGAAAAAATTCACCCCTCCACTTT
>TRBV9|-|TRBJ1-2|TRBD1|15
CASSVEGGANYGYTF
TGTGCCAGCAGCGTAGAAGGGGGCGCTAACTATGGCTACACCTTC
>TRBV18|-|TRBJ2-5|TRBD1|14
CASSATGGGETQYF
TGTGCCAGCTCAGCCACAGGGGGCGGAGAGACCCAGTACTTC
>TRBV19|-|TRBJ2-7|-|12
CASSGGVYEQYF
TGTGCCAGTAGTGGAGGGGTCTACGAGCAGTACTTC
>TRBV6-1|once|TRBJ2-5|TRBD1|18
CASSEAPGGQGVLETQYF
TGTGCCAGCAGTGAAGCCCCGGGGGGACAGGGGGTTTTAGAGACCCAGTACTTC
>TRBV24-1|-|TRBJ2-1|TRBD2|16
CATSGTSGGYSDEQFF
TGTGCCACCAGTGGAACTAGCGGGGGGTATTCTGATGAGCAGTTCTTC
>TRBV4-1|once|TRBJ1-2|TRBD1|16
CASSQLGTGGNEGYTF
TGCGCCAGCAGCCAACTAGGGACAGGGGGGAATGAAGGCTACACCTTC
>TRBV18|once|TRBJ2-7|-|14
CASSLLGKTYEQYF
TGTGCCAGCTCACTGCTGGGCAAGACCTACGAGCAGTACTTC
>TRBV2|-|TRBJ1-1|-|15
CASCGGRGMNTEAFF
TGTGCCAGCTGCGGGGGCCGCGGGATGAACACTGAAGCTTTCTTT
>TRBV5-1|-|TRBJ2-7|-|11
CASSEQSEQYF
TGCGCCAGCAGCGAACAGTCCGAGCAGTACTTC
>TRBV5-1|-|TRBJ1-2|TRBD1|15
CASSATGGAGYGYTF
TGCGCCAGCAGCGCAACAGGGGGCGCTGGCTATGGCTACACCTTC
>TRBV5-5|few|TRBJ2-2|-|16
CASSLALPRGTGELFF
TGTGCCAGCAGCTTGGCTCTTCCTAGGGGAACCGGGGAGCTGTTTTTT
>TRBV7-2|-|TRBJ1-1|-|14
CASSLVGKKTEAFF
TGTGCCAGCAGCTTAGTGGGCAAGAAGACTGAAGCTTTCTTT
>TRBV30|-|TRBJ2-1|TRBD2|14
CAWNLQRGVNEQFF
TGTGCCTGGAACCTTCAGCGGGGTGTCAATGAGCAGTTCTTC
>TRBV7-2|-|TRBJ2-2|-|15
CASSSQGWYTGELFF
TGTGCCAGCAGCTCTCAGGGCTGGTACACCGGGGAGCTGTTTTTT
>TRBV28|-|TRBJ2-5|-|13
CASSNSGQETQYF
TGTGCCAGCAGCAACAGTGGCCAAGAGACCCAGTACTTC
>TRBV7-2|-|TRBJ2-7|TRBD2|15
CASSPRLAGVYEQYF
TGTGCCAGCAGCCCCAGACTAGCGGGAGTCTACGAGCAGTACTTC
>TRBV18|-|TRBJ2-1|TRBD2|15
CASSPLAGIDNEQFF
TGTGCCAGCTCACCCTTAGCGGGGATAGACAATGAGCAGTTCTTC
>TRBV7-9|-|TRBJ2-7|TRBD1|14
CASSWGQGIYEQYF
TGTGCCAGCAGCTGGGGACAGGGAATCTACGAGCAGTACTTC
>TRBV11-1|-|TRBJ2-7|TRBD2|15
CASSPEAGLPYEQYF
TGTGCCAGCAGTCCAGAAGCGGGACTCCCCTACGAGCAGTACTTC
>TRBV5-4|-|TRBJ2-7|TRBD1|16
CASSHLLGTGPAEQYF
TGTGCCAGCAGCCACTTGCTGGGGACAGGTCCGGCCGAGCAGTACTTC
>TRBV7-9|-|TRBJ2-7|-|13
CASREGAGYEQYF
TGTGCCAGCAGAGAAGGGGCAGGCTACGAGCAGTACTTC
>TRBV24-1|-|TRBJ2-2|TRBD1|16
CATSDFHRGPAGELFF
TGTGCCACCAGTGATTTCCACAGGGGGCCGGCCGGGGAGCTGTTTTTT
>TRBV2|-|TRBJ2-3|-|11
CASRLADTQYF
TGTGCCAGCAGACTAGCAGATACGCAGTATTTT
>TRBV29-1|-|TRBJ2-1|TRBD2|15
CSVELAGSSYNEQFF
TGCAGCGTTGAGTTAGCGGGAAGCTCCTACAATGAGCAGTTCTTC
>TRBV6-5|once|TRBJ1-1|-|11
CASSTGLRAFF
TGTGCCAGCAGTACAGGGTTAAGAGCTTTCTTT
>TRBV14|-|TRBJ1-1|-|12
CASSQDRGDAFF
TGTGCCAGCAGCCAAGACAGGGGTGACGCTTTCTTT
>TRBV5-1|-|TRBJ2-7|TRBD1|15
CASSSMRDRAYEQYF
TGCGCCAGCAGCTCCATGCGGGACAGGGCCTACGAGCAGTACTTC
>TRBV7-8|-|TRBJ2-1|-|16
CASSLPRAGRYNEQFF
TGTGCCAGCAGCCTCCCCCGGGCGGGAAGATACAATGAGCAGTTCTTC
>TRBV4-3|-|TRBJ2-7|TRBD1|16
CASSHADRAGSYEQYF
TGCGCCAGCAGCCACGCAGACAGGGCTGGTTCCTACGAGCAGTACTTC
>TRBV6-6|once|TRBJ2-7|-|16
CASRETGGRSSYEQYF
TGTGCCAGCAGAGAGACCGGGGGACGGAGTTCCTACGAGCAGTACTTC
>TRBV2|-|TRBJ2-2|TRBD1|14
CASQGQGITGELFF
TGTGCCAGCCAGGGACAGGGTATCACCGGGGAGCTGTTTTTT
>TRBV7-2|-|TRBJ1-1|-|14
CASSLFIMNTEAFF
TGTGCCAGCAGCTTATTTATTATGAACACTGAAGCTTTCTTT
>TRBV27|-|TRBJ2-7|-|14
CASNARGGYYEQYF
TGTGCCAGCAACGCTCGAGGCGGATACTACGAGCAGTACTTC
>TRBV18|-|TRBJ2-2|TRBD2|19
CASSRTTGAGTTNTGELFF
TGTGCCAGCTCACGAACGACCGGGGCCGGGACTACCAACACCGGGGAGCTGTTTTTT
>TRBV9|-|TRBJ1-1|TRBD1|16
CASSVRGDRLNTEAFF
TGTGCCAGCAGCGTTAGGGGGGACAGACTTAACACTGAAGCTTTCTTT
>TRBV5-1|few|TRBJ2-2|TRBD1|14
CASRAGTGTGELFF
TGCGCCAGCAGGGCCGGGACAGGGACCGGGGAGCTGTTTTTT
>TRBV7-9|-|TRBJ2-1|TRBD2|13
CASSAGLGNEQFF
TGTGCCAGCAGCGCGGGACTAGGCAATGAGCAGTTCTTC
>TRBV5-1|-|TRBJ2-3|-|15
CASSPERGDTDTQYF
TGCGCCAGCAGTCCCGAACGGGGAGACACAGATACGCAGTATTTT
>TRBV5-4|once|TRBJ2-1|TRBD2|14
CASSWTSGSNEQFF
TGTGCCAGCAGCTGGACTAGCGGGAGTAATGAGCAGTTCTTC
>TRBV20-1|-|TRBJ2-3|-|10
CLIVEDTQYF
TGCCTAATAGTCGAAGATACGCAGTATTTT
>TRBV10-3|few|TRBJ1-3|-|15
CAISYSRARGNTIYF
TGTGCCATCAGCTATAGCAGGGCGCGGGGAAACACCATATATTTT
>TRBV24-1|-|TRBJ2-2|-|17
CATSDQAAGKNTGELFF
TGTGCCACCAGTGATCAGGCAGCGGGCAAGAACACCGGGGAGCTGTTTTTT
>TRBV7-2|-|TRBJ2-2|-|15
CASSLAPSGWGELFF
TGTGCCAGCAGCTTAGCGCCGTCGGGGTGGGGGGAGCTGTTTTTT
>TRBV10-2|-|TRBJ2-3|TRBD2|21
CASSSLQRRTSGGSSTDTQYF
TGCGCCAGCAGTTCGTTACAGCGTCGGACTAGCGGGGGGTCTAGCACAGATACGCAGTATTTT
>TRBV3-1/TRBV3-2|-|TRBJ1-1|-|14
CARSQGWGGGEAFF
TGTGCCCGCAGCCAAGGGTGGGGGGGCGGTGAAGCTTTCTTT
>TRBV6-1|-|TRBJ1-3|-|16
CASSEFARSSGNTIYF
TGTGCCAGCAGTGAGTTCGCCCGGAGCTCTGGAAACACCATATATTTT
>TRBV11-3|-|TRBJ2-1|-|14
CASSEFDSYNEQFF
TGTGCCAGCAGTGAGTTCGACTCCTACAATGAGCAGTTCTTC
>TRBV13|-|TRBJ2-7|TRBD2|14
CASSGRLAGGEQYF
TGTGCCAGCAGCGGCCGCCTAGCGGGGGGCGAGCAGTACTTC
>TRBV6-5|-|TRBJ1-6|-|16
CASSYSLAGNNSPLHF
TGTGCCAGCAGTTACTCGCTTGCAGGGAACAATTCACCCCTCCACTTT
>TRBV7-2|-|TRBJ2-3|TRBD1|14
CASSFDRGPDTQYF
TGTGCCAGCAGCTTTGACAGGGGCCCAGATACGCAGTATTTT
>TRBV19|-|TRBJ2-4|-|16
CASRSHQALAKNIQYF
TGTGCCAGTAGGAGCCACCAGGCCCTAGCCAAAAACATTCAGTACTTC
>TRBV3-1/TRBV3-2|-|TRBJ1-1|-|14
CASSRGTANTEAFF
TGTGCCAGCAGCCGGGGGACTGCGAACACTGAAGCTTTCTTT
>TRBV5-1|-|TRBJ1-2|-|14
CASSPPTGPHGYTF
TGCGCCAGCAGCCCCCCAACAGGGCCCCATGGCTACACCTTC
>TRBV16|-|TRBJ2-7|TRBD1|13
CASSQGTGYEQYF
TGTGCCAGCAGCCAAGGGACAGGCTACGAGCAGTACTTC
>TRBV30|-|TRBJ1-3|-|13
CAWSVVVGNTIYF
TGTGCCTGGAGTGTGGTAGTGGGAAACACCATATATTTT